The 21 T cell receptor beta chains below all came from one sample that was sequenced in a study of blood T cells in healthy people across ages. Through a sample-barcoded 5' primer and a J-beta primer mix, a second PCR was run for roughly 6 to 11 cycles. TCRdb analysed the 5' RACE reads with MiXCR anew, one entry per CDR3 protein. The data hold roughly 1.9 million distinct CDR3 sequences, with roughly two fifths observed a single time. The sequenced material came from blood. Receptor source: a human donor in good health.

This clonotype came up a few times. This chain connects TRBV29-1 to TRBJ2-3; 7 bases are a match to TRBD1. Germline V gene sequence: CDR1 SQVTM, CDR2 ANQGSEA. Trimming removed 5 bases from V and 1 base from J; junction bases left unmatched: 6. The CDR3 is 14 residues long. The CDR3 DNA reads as TGCAGCGTTTCCAGGGGGTGGGGCACAGATACGCAGTATTTT. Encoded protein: CSVSRGWGTDTQYF.

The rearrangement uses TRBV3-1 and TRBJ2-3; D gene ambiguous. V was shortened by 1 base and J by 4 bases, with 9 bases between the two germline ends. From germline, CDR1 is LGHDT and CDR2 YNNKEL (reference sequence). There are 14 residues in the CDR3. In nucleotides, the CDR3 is TGTGCCAGCAGCCAAGCGTGGGAAGCAGATACGCAGTATTTT. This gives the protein CASSQAWEADTQYF.

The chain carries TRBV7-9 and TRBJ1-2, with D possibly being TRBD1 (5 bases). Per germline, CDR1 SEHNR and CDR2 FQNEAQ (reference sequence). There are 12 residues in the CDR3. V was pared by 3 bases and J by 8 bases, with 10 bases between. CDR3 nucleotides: TGTGCCAGCAGCTTGGTGGGGCAGGGCTACACCTTC. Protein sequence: CASSLVGQGYTF.

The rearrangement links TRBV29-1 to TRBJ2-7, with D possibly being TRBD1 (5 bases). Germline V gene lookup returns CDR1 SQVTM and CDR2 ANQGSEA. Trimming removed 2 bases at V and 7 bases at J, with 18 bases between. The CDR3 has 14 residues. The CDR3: CSVETGSPYNEQYF. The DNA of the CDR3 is TGCAGCGTTGAAACAGGAAGCCCCTACAATGAGCAGTACTTC.

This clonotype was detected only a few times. The CDR3 loop is CASSLGGEYNEQFF. The CDR3 bases are TGCGCCAGCAGCTTGGGAGGAGAGTACAATGAGCAGTTCTTC. The V call is TRBV5-1, the J call TRBJ2-1; no reliable D call. The V gene's germline CDR1 is SGHRS and CDR2 YFSETQ. V lost 0 bases and J lost 4, with 8 bases in between. The CDR3 sequence is 14 residues long.

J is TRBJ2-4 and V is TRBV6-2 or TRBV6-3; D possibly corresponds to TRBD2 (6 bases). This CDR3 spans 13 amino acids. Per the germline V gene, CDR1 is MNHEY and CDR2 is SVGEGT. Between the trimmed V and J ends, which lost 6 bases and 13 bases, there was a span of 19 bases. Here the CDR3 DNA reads TGTGCCAGCAGAGGGACTTCCAAGGATGAGCAGTACTTC. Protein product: CASRGTSKDEQYF.

CDR3 DNA: TGCAGTGCTAGAGAATGGCAGCACTATGGCTACACCTTC. Its protein is CSAREWQHYGYTF. The gene calls are TRBV20-1 and TRBJ1-2; unclear D gene. This CDR3 has 13 residues. Trimming shortened V by 0 bases and J by 3 bases, and 8 bases separated the two germline ends. Germline V gene sequence: CDR1 DFQATT, CDR2 SNEGSKA (reference sequence).

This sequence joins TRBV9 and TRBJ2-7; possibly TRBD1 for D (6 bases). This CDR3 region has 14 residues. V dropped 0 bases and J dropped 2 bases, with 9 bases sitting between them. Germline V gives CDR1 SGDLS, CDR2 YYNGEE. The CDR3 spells CASSVDQGPYEQYF. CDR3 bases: TGTGCCAGCAGCGTAGATCAGGGGCCCTACGAGCAGTACTTC. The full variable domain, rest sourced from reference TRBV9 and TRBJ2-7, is DSGVTQTPKHLITATGQRVTLRCSPRSGDLSVYWYQQSLDQGLQFLIQYYNGEERAKGNILERFSAQQFPDLHSELNLSSLELGDSALYFCASSVDQGPYEQYFGPGTRLTVT.

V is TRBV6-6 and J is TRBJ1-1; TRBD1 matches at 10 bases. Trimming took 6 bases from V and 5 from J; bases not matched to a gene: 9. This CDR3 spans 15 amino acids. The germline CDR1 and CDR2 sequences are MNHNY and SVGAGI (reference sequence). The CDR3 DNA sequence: TGTGCCAGCAGCCTCCCGCCGGGACAGGGGACTGAAGCTTTCTTT. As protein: CASSLPPGQGTEAFF.

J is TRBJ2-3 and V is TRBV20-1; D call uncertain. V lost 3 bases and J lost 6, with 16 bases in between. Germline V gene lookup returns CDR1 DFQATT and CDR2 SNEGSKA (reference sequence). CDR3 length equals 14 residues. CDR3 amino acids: CSASSRGRSDTQYF. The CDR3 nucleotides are TGCAGTGCTAGCTCTCGCGGTCGTAGTGATACGCAGTATTTT.

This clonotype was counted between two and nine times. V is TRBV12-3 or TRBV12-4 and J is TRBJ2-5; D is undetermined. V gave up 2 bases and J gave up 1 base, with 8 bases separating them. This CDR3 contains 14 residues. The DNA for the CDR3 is TGTGCCAGCAGTTTAAGGCGGACCCAAGAGACCCAGTACTTC. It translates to CASSLRRTQETQYF.

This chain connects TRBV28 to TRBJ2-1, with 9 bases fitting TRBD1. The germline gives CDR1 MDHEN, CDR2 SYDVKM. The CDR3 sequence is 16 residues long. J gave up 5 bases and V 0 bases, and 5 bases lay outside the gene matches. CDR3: CASSLWGQGMNNEQFF. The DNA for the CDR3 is TGTGCCAGCAGTTTATGGGGACAGGGTATGAACAATGAGCAGTTCTTC.

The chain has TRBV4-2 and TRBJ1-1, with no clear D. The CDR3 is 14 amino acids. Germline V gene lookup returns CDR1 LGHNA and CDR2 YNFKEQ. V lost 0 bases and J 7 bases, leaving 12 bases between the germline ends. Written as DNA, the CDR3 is TGTGCCAGCAGCCAAGAGGTAGAGGTCCTTGAAGCTTTCTTT. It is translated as CASSQEVEVLEAFF.

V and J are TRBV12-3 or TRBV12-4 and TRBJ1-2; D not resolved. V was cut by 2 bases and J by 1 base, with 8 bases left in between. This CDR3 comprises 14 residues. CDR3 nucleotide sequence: TGTGCCAGCAGTTTATCGTCCCTTAACTATGGCTACACCTTC. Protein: CASSLSSLNYGYTF.

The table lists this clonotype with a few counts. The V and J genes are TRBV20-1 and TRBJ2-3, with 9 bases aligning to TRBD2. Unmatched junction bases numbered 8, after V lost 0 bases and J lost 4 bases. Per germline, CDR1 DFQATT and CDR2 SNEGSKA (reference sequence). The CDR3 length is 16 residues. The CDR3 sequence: CSARDLETSGADTQYF. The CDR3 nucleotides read TGCAGTGCTAGAGATCTGGAGACTAGCGGCGCAGATACGCAGTATTTT.

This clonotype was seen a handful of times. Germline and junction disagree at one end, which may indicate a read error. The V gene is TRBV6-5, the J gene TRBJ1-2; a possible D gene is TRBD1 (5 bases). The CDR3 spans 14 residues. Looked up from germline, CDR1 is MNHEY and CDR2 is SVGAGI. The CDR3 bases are TGTGCTAGCAGTCCTTTCAGGGAGTCCTATGGCTACACCTTC. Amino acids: CASSPFRESYGYTF.

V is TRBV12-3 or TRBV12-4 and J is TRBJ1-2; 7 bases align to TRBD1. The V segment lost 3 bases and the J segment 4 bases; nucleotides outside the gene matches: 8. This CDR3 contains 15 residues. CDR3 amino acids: CASSFNTGARYGYTF. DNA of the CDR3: TGTGCCAGCAGTTTTAATACAGGGGCCCGCTATGGCTACACCTTC.

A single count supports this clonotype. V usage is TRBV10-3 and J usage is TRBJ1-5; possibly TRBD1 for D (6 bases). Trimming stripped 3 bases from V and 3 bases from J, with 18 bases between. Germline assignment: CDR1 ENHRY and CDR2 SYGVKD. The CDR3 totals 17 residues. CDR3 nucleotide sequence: TGTGCCATCAGTGACCCTACCGAAGACAGGCTCAATCAGCCCCAGCATTTT. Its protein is CAISDPTEDRLNQPQHF.

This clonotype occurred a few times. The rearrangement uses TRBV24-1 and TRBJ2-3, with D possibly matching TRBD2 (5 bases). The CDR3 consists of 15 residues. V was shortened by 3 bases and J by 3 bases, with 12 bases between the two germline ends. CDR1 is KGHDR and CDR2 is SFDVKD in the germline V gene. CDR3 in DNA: TGTGCCACCAGTGATCACGGAGAGGGTACAGATACGCAGTATTTT. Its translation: CATSDHGEGTDTQYF.

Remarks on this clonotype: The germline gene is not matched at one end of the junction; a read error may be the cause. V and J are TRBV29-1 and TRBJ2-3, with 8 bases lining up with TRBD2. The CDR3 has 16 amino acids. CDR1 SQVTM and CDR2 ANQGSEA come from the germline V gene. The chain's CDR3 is CSVEAGGTSSTDTRYF. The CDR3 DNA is TGCAGCGTTGAGGCGGGGGGCACCTCTAGCACAGATACGCGGTATTTT.

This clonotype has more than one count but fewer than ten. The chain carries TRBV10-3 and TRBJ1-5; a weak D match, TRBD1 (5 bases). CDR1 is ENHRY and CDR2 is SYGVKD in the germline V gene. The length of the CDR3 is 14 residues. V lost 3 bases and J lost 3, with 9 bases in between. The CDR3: CAISDQDTNQPQHF. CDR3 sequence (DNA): TGTGCCATCAGTGATCAGGACACCAATCAGCCCCAGCATTTT.